This entry concerns a single T cell receptor beta chain. cDNA came from roughly 0.53 to 1 ug RNA primed by random hexamers. A multiplex approach, immunoSEQ multiplex PCR, amplified TCR beta CDR3 across 54 Vbeta and 13 Jbeta. TCRdb independently ran MiXCR on the immunoSEQ multiplex PCR reads; one entry per CDR3 protein. The top ten clones hold roughly 0.15% of a sample with 150,000 to 200,000 distinct CDR3 sequences, about 94% of them seen once. This sample is part of a study of CD8 T cells in Susac syndrome. Trimming took off 6 bases at V and 4 bases at J, with 13 bases between the two ends. CDR3 size: 14 residues. Germline loops: CDR1 MDHEN, CDR2 SYDVKM. The authors negatively isolated CD8+ and CD4+ T cells and FACS-enriched TEMRA cells.

The TCR was taken from a human donor in good health. The specimen was CD4+ T cells from PBMCs. The V call is TRBV28, the J call TRBJ1-5; D perhaps matches TRBD1 (5 bases). CDR3 bases: TGTGCCAGCAGGGGACCAAACCAAAATCAGCCCCAGCATTTT. Translation gives CASRGPNQNQPQHF.